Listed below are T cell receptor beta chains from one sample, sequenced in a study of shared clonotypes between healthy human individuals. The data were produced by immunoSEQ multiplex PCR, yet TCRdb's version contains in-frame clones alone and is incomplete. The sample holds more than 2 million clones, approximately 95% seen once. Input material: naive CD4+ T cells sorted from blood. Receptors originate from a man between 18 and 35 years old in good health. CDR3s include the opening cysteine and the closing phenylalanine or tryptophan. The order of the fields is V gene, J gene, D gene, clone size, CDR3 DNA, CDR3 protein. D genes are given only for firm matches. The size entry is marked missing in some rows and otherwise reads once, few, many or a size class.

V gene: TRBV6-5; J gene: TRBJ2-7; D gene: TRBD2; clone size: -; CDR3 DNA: TGTGCCAGCAGTTCCCCCCTCGCGGGGGGTCCCTACGAGCAGTACTTC; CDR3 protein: CASSSPLAGGPYEQYF
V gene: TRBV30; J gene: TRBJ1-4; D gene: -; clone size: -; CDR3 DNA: TGTGCCTGGAGTGATCTAGGGGAAAAACTGTTTTTT; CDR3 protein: CAWSDLGEKLFF
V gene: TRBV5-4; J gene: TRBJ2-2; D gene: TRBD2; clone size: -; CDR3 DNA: TGTGCCAGCAGCCCTCGGGGGGGAGACACCGGGGAGCTGTTTTTT; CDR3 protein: CASSPRGGDTGELFF
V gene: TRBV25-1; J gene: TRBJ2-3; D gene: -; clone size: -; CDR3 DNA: TGTGCCAGCAGTGCCCGGGACGTTACTAGCACAGATACGCAGTATTTT; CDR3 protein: CASSARDVTSTDTQYF
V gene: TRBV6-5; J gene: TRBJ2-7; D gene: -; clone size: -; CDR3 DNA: TGTGCCAGCAGCCGAGGACCGGGGGAGCAGTACTTC; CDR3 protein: CASSRGPGEQYF
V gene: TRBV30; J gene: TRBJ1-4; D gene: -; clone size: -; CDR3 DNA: TGTGCCTGGACAATCCTCGGGGAAAAACTGTTTTTT; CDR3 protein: CAWTILGEKLFF
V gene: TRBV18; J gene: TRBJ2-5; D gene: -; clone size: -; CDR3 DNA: TGTGCCAGCTCACAAACCGGGCTCCAAGAGACCCAGTACTTC; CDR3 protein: CASSQTGLQETQYF
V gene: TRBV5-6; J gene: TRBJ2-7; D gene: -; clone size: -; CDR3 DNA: TGTGCCAGCAGCCAATTTTTATTCGGTCTCTACGAGCAGTACTTC; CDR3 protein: CASSQFLFGLYEQYF
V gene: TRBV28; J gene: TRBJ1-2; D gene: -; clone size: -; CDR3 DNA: TGTGCCAGCAGTTTAGTTCAGGGGAAATCAAACTATGGCTACACCTTC; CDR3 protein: CASSLVQGKSNYGYTF
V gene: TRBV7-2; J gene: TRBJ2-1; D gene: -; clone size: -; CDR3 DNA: TGTGCCAGCAGTTCCGGACGGATAAATGAGCAGTTCTTC; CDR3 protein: CASSSGRINEQFF
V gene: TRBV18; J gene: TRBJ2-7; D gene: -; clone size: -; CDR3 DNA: TGTGCCAGCTCACCACCGGCCGGTGGGCAGTACTTC; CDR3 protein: CASSPPAGGQYF
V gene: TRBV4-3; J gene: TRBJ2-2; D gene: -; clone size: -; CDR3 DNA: TGCGCCAGCAGCCGCTCCCTAGCGGGGGAGCTGTTTTTT; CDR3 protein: CASSRSLAGELFF
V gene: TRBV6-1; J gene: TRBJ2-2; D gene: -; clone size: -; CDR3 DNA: TGTGCCAGCAGTGAACTGGTGAACACCGGGGAGCTGTTTTTT; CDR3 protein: CASSELVNTGELFF
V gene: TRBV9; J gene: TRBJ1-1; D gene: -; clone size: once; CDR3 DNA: TGTGCCAGCAGCGTAGCTGGTTGGAACACTGAAGCTTTCTTT; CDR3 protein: CASSVAGWNTEAFF
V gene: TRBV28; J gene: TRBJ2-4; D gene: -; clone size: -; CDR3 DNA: TGTGCCAGCAGTTCCATCAGGGCACGGGGAGACATTCAGTACTTC; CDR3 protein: CASSSIRARGDIQYF
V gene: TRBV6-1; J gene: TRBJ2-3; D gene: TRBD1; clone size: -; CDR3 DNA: TGTGCCAGCAGAGAACCGGGACAGGGCTTTCGGGATACGCAGTATTTT; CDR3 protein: CASREPGQGFRDTQYF
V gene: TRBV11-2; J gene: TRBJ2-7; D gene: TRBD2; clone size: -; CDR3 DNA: TGTGCCAGCAGACGGAGCGGGAGGGCCTACGAGCAGTACTTC; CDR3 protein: CASRRSGRAYEQYF
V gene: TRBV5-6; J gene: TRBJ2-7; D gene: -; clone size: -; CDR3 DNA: TGTGCCAGCCCTCGGGGGAGGAGATACTTC; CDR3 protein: CASPRGRRYF
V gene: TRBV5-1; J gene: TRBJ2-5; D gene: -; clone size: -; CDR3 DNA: TGCGCCAGCAGCGACGGACAGACGGAGACCCAGTACTTC; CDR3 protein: CASSDGQTETQYF
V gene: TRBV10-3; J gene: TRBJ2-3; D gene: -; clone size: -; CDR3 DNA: TGTGCCATCAGTGAGGCTGGAGGTTCCACAGATACGCAGTATTTT; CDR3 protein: CAISEAGGSTDTQYF
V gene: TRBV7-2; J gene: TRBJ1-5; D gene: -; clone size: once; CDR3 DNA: TGTGCCAGCAGCTTAGGGCAGACTAGCATCTCGCCCCAGCATTTT; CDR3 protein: CASSLGQTSISPQHF
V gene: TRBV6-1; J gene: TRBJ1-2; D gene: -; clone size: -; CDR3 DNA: TGTGCCAGCTGGAGAGGCTATTCAGATAATGGCTACACCTTC; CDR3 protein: CASWRGYSDNGYTF
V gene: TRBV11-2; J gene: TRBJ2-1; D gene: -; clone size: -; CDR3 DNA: TGTGCCAGCAGCGTTAGCAGGACCTACAATGAGCAGTTCTTC; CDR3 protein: CASSVSRTYNEQFF
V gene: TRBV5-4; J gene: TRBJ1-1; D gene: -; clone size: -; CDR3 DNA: TGTGCCAGCAGCTTGGCAGACTTGAACACTGAAGCTTTCTTT; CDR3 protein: CASSLADLNTEAFF